The 28 T cell receptor beta chains given below trace back to one sample, sequenced in a study of blood T cell repertoires in COVID-19. Sequenced by immunoSEQ multiplex PCR; TCRdb stores in-frame clones only, minus some. The data contain approximately 200,000 clones, about nine tenths of them singletons. Sequencing input: peripheral blood. Receptors were obtained from a middle-aged man with acute or convalescent COVID-19.

V is TRBV29-1 and J is TRBJ1-3; D possibly corresponds to TRBD1 (6 bases). Germline V gene lookup returns CDR1 SQVTM and CDR2 ANQGSEA. Trimming removed 6 bases at V and 4 bases at J, with 13 bases between. This CDR3 is 13 amino acids long. CDR3 in amino acids: CSVQTGGGNTIYF. The CDR3 DNA is TGCAGCGTCCAGACAGGAGGAGGAAACACCATATATTTT.

A few counts support this clone. This sequence joins TRBV12-3 or TRBV12-4 and TRBJ1-5, with TRBD1 as a possible D gene (5 bases). Trimming shortened V by 6 bases and J by 3 bases, and 9 bases separated the two germline ends. The CDR3 covers 13 residues. CDR3 residues: CASRNRPNQPQHF. The CDR3 DNA sequence: TGTGCCAGCAGAAACAGGCCCAATCAGCCCCAGCATTTT.

The gene calls are TRBV5-1 and TRBJ2-7, with 7 bases lining up with TRBD1. The CDR3 sequence is 14 residues long. J gave up 2 bases and V 5 bases, and 7 bases lay outside the gene matches. CDR1 is SGHRS, CDR2 YFSETQ, per germline. The CDR3 sequence is CASSTGDGAYEQYF. The DNA for the CDR3 is TGCGCCAGCAGTACAGGGGATGGAGCCTACGAGCAGTACTTC.

The V and J genes are TRBV15 and TRBJ2-3; 7 positions agree with TRBD2. The V gene's germline CDR1 is LNHNV and CDR2 YYDKDF (reference sequence). There are 17 residues in the CDR3. J lost 4 bases, V lost 0 bases, and 10 bases had no gene match. This chain's CDR3 is CATSRDRTGGGADTQYF. CDR3 bases: TGTGCCACCAGCAGAGATCGAACGGGGGGAGGCGCAGATACGCAGTATTTT.

This clone was detected once. This sequence joins TRBV19 and TRBJ2-5; D is possibly TRBD2 (6 bases). V lost 5 bases and J 2 bases, leaving 15 bases between the germline ends. The CDR3 sequence is 15 residues long. Germline V gene sequence: CDR1 LNHDA, CDR2 SQIVND (reference sequence). The CDR3 is CASSPGVAEQETQYF. The CDR3 bases are TGTGCCAGTAGTCCCGGGGTAGCGGAACAAGAGACCCAGTACTTC.

This chain uses TRBV9 with TRBJ1-6; perhaps TRBD1 as D (5 bases). Trimming removed 4 bases at V and 5 bases at J, with 13 bases between. The germline V gene encodes CDR1 SGDLS and CDR2 YYNGEE. The CDR3 contains 15 residues. The CDR3 loop is CASSLNRQNNSPLHF. In DNA form, the CDR3 reads TGTGCCAGCAGCCTCAATCGACAGAATAATTCACCCCTCCACTTT.

The CDR3 loop is CASSIPLGGYTF. The CDR3 DNA is TGTGCCAGTAGTATACCGCTCGGTGGCTACACCTTC. The rearrangement joins TRBV19 to TRBJ1-2; unclear D gene. Trimming pared 2 bases from V and 7 bases from J, leaving 8 bases between. In germline, CDR1 is LNHDA, CDR2 SQIVND (reference sequence). The CDR3 sequence is 12 residues long.

The chain employs TRBV5-1 and TRBJ1-5; TRBD1 is a possible D gene (6 bases). V was cut by 7 bases and J by 2 bases, with 10 bases left in between. The length of the CDR3 is 13 residues. Germline-derived CDR1 and CDR2 are SGHRS and YFSETQ. The CDR3 DNA reads TGCGCCAGCTCCCGGACAGGCAATCAGCCCCAGCATTTT. Its translation: CASSRTGNQPQHF. Combining the CDR3 with reference TRBV5-1 and TRBJ1-5 gives the whole variable domain KAGVTQTPRYLIKTRGQQVTLSCSPISGHRSVSWYQQTPGQGLQFLFEYFSETQRNKGNFPGRFSGRQFSNSRSEMNVSTLELGDSALYLCASSRTGNQPQHFGDGTRLSIL.

CDR3 in amino acids: CASSSGLAGGPSSYNEQFF. The CDR3 coding sequence is TGCGCCAGCAGCTCCGGACTAGCGGGGGGCCCAAGCTCCTACAATGAGCAGTTCTTC. The V call is TRBV5-1, the J call TRBJ2-1; 14 bases are a match to TRBD2. Per the germline V gene, CDR1 is SGHRS and CDR2 is YFSETQ. V shed 3 bases and J 0 bases; nucleotides not matched to a gene: 8. The CDR3 runs to 19 residues.

V is TRBV25-1 and J is TRBJ2-3, with 7 positions matching TRBD1. Germline V gene data show CDR1 as MGHDK and CDR2 as SYGVNS. The CDR3 is made up of 16 amino acids. Germline trimming cut 4 bases from V and 2 bases from J; bases unmatched to any gene: 9. The CDR3 loop is CASSGGWDRLTDTQYF. The CDR3 nucleotides read TGTGCCAGCAGTGGGGGGTGGGACAGACTCACAGATACGCAGTATTTT.

The chain employs TRBV7-3 and TRBJ1-2; maybe TRBD1 (6 bases). The CDR3 runs 17 residues. V lost 5 bases to trimming and J lost 0 bases, with 19 bases between them. Germline CDR1 reads SGHTA; CDR2 reads FQGTGA. The CDR3: CASSPYPQTGPNYGYTF. CDR3 DNA sequence: TGTGCCAGCAGCCCTTACCCGCAGACAGGCCCTAACTATGGCTACACCTTC.

The V and J genes are TRBV5-6 and TRBJ1-4, with a weak D call TRBD1 (5 bases). The V and J ends lost 2 bases and 0 bases respectively, with 8 bases between them. Germline assignment: CDR1 SGHDT and CDR2 YYEEEE. The CDR3 has 15 amino acids. The CDR3, as DNA: TGTGCCAGCAGCTTCCGACAGACAACTAATGAAAAACTGTTTTTT. This codes for CASSFRQTTNEKLFF.

This clone was detected only once. The chain uses TRBV19 and TRBJ1-4; TRBD1 is a possible D gene (5 bases). Trimming took off 4 bases at V and 6 bases at J, with 12 bases between the two ends. CDR1 is LNHDA, CDR2 SQIVND, per germline (reference sequence). This CDR3 spans 14 amino acids. CDR3 bases: TGTGCCAGTAGTAGAAGGAGGGGAGATGAAAAACTGTTTTTT. This sequence encodes CASSRRRGDEKLFF.

The CDR3 sequence is CASSLEGEAGNTIYF. The CDR3 region has the DNA TGCGCCAGCAGCTTGGAGGGGGAAGCTGGAAACACCATATATTTT. The genes are TRBV5-1 and TRBJ1-3; the D gene is possibly TRBD1 (6 bases). Germline V gene data show CDR1 as SGHRS and CDR2 as YFSETQ. V lost 0 bases and J 2 bases, leaving 9 bases between the germline ends. The CDR3 consists of 15 residues.

This chain connects TRBV10-2 to TRBJ1-5; the D gene is possibly TRBD1 (5 bases). The CDR3 is 15 amino acids. Per germline, CDR1 WSHSY and CDR2 SAAADI. V lost 1 base and J lost 3, with 10 bases in between. This CDR3 is CASSEFRDFNQPQHF. DNA of the CDR3: TGCGCCAGCAGTGAGTTTAGGGACTTCAATCAGCCCCAGCATTTT.

The chain combines TRBV19 with TRBJ1-4; 7 nucleotides align to TRBD1. Germline CDR1 reads LNHDA; CDR2 reads SQIVND (reference sequence). Trimming took 5 bases from V and 8 from J; bases not matched to a gene: 11. The CDR3 runs 15 residues. The CDR3: CASSPPDRPSEKLFF. The CDR3 DNA is TGTGCCAGTAGTCCACCGGACAGGCCTTCGGAAAAACTGTTTTTT.

The gene calls are TRBV7-9 and TRBJ1-5; D is uncertain. From germline, CDR1 is SEHNR and CDR2 FQNEAQ (reference sequence). CDR3 length: 14 residues. Trimming took 3 bases from V and 1 from J, leaving 7 bases between them. The CDR3 sequence is CASSLSLSNQPQHF. CDR3 DNA: TGTGCCAGCAGCTTGTCGTTAAGCAATCAGCCCCAGCATTTT.

The chain couples TRBV11-3 to TRBJ2-3; 11 nucleotides match TRBD1. The CDR3 has 15 amino acids. Trimming cost V 5 bases and J 5 bases; bases outside gene matches: 6. Germline V CDR1 and CDR2: SGHNT, YENEEA. The CDR3 spells CASSTGQGGRDTQYF. In nucleotides, the CDR3 is TGTGCCAGCAGCACGGGACAGGGGGGAAGAGATACGCAGTATTTT. Based on the CDR3 plus reference TRBV11-3 and TRBJ2-3, the full variable domain is EAGVVQSPRYKIIEKKQPVAFWCNPISGHNTLYWYLQNLGQGPELLIRYENEEAVDDSQLPKDRFSAERLKGVDSTLKIQPAELGDSAVYLCASSTGQGGRDTQYFGPGTRLTVL.

V usage is TRBV5-4 and J usage is TRBJ2-7, with 12 bases aligning to TRBD1. This CDR3 comprises 14 residues. V shed 4 bases, J shed 6 bases, and the junction held 5 bases outside the gene matches. Germline assignment: CDR1 SGHNT and CDR2 YYREEE (reference sequence). The CDR3 sequence is CASSARDRGLEQYF. CDR3 nucleotide sequence: TGTGCCAGCAGCGCCCGGGACAGGGGGCTCGAGCAGTACTTC. The complete variable domain, with remaining parts taken from reference TRBV5-4 and TRBJ2-7, reads ETGVTQSPTHLIKTRGQQVTLRCSSQSGHNTVSWYQQALGQGPQFIFQYYREEENGRGNFPPRFSGLQFPNYSSELNVNALELDDSALYLCASSARDRGLEQYFGPGTRLTVT.

V is TRBV6-4 and J is TRBJ2-1; 13 nucleotides align to TRBD2. The V gene's germline CDR1 is MRHNA and CDR2 SNTAGT. The CDR3 runs to 15 residues. After removal of 3 bases from V and 7 bases from J, the junction contained 3 bases not matched to a gene. CDR3 loop: CASSEGTSGVNEQFF. The CDR3 bases are TGTGCCAGCAGTGAAGGGACTAGCGGGGTTAATGAGCAGTTCTTC.

The chain is built from TRBV6-5 and TRBJ2-1; 10 positions agree with TRBD1. Germline CDR1 and CDR2: MNHEY and SVGAGI. J lost 6 bases, V lost 4 bases, and 3 bases had no gene match. The CDR3 extends over 14 amino acids. The DNA of the CDR3 is TGTGCCAGCAGTTCCCGGACAGGGGGCAATGAGCAGTTCTTC. It encodes CASSSRTGGNEQFF.

The gene calls are TRBV6-5 and TRBJ2-7, with D unclear. The CDR3 sequence is 12 residues long. Trimming took 4 bases from V and 3 from J, leaving 7 bases between them. Germline-derived CDR1 and CDR2 are MNHEY and SVGAGI. CDR3 protein: CASSSDIYEQYF. The CDR3 coding sequence is TGTGCCAGCAGTTCCGACATCTACGAGCAGTACTTC.

The V gene is TRBV15, the J gene TRBJ1-1, with 8 bases identical to TRBD1. The V gene's germline CDR1 is LNHNV and CDR2 YYDKDF (reference sequence). The CDR3 is made up of 14 amino acids. J was trimmed by 4 bases and V by 0 bases; bases with no gene match: 1. The CDR3 DNA follows: TGTGCCACCAGCAGAGATCAGGGGGCCACTGAAGCTTTCTTT. This gives the protein CATSRDQGATEAFF.

V is TRBV7-8 and J is TRBJ1-5; D is unresolved. CDR3 size: 16 residues. Looked up from germline, CDR1 is SGHVS and CDR2 is FQNEAQ. V was cut by 1 base and J by 0 bases, with 10 bases left in between. The CDR3 DNA is TGTGCCAGCAGCTTAGACGGCGGCTATAGCAATCAGCCCCAGCATTTT. This encodes CASSLDGGYSNQPQHF. The full variable domain, rest sourced from reference TRBV7-8 and TRBJ1-5, is GAGVSQSPRYKVAKRGQDVALRCDPISGHVSLFWYQQALGQGPEFLTYFQNEAQLDKSGLPSDRFFAERPEGSVSTLKIQRTQQEDSAVYLCASSLDGGYSNQPQHFGDGTRLSIL.

The chain carries TRBV6-5 and TRBJ1-1; D is undetermined. Germline values: CDR1 MNHEY, CDR2 SVGAGI. Trimming removed 5 bases from V and 0 bases from J, with 7 bases in between. The CDR3 totals 13 residues. The CDR3 nucleotides are TGTGCCAGCAGTACTGAGATGAACACTGAAGCTTTCTTT. As protein: CASSTEMNTEAFF.

The chain uses TRBV6-5 and TRBJ2-7; D possibly corresponds to TRBD2 (7 bases). Trimming stripped 3 bases from V and 7 bases from J, with 19 bases between. The CDR3 consists of 15 residues. Germline V lookup: CDR1 MNHEY, CDR2 SVGAGI. The CDR3 region has the DNA TGTGCCAGCAGTTATGGGGGGGACCGGGGGCGTGAGCAGTACTTC. It codes for CASSYGGDRGREQYF.

The rearrangement links TRBV27 to TRBJ2-7; the D gene is possibly TRBD1 (5 bases). V was shortened by 4 bases and J by 3 bases, with 19 bases between the two germline ends. The CDR3 consists of 16 residues. Germline CDR1 MNHEY, CDR2 SMNVEV (reference sequence). The chain's CDR3 is CASSSRGAQTVYEQYF. The CDR3 DNA reads TGTGCCAGCAGTTCAAGAGGAGCTCAGACAGTCTACGAGCAGTACTTC.

The chain combines TRBV6-6 with TRBJ1-6; no reliable D call. The CDR3 is 14 amino acids. V was shortened by 5 bases and J by 3 bases, with 8 bases between the two germline ends. CDR1 and CDR2 from the germline V gene are MNHNY and SVGAGI (reference sequence). The CDR3 loop is CASSTQVYNSPLHF. CDR3 DNA: TGTGCCAGCAGTACACAAGTCTATAATTCACCCCTCCACTTT.